Listed below are T cell receptor beta chains from one sample, sequenced in a study of OX40 agonist ivuxolimab in advanced cancers. Produced via immunoSEQ multiplex PCR; TCRdb's table is partial and in-frame only. The sample carries 65,000 to 70,000 clones, around 90% recorded once. The sequencing here drew on CD4+ or CD8+ T cells sorted from blood, taken in a trial of the OX40 agonist ivuxolimab. The receptors come from an adult with an advanced solid tumor such as melanoma, head and neck, liver or kidney cancer. Each CDR3 is given with its conserved first and last residue. D genes are given only for firm matches. Clone size appears in some rows only: once, few, many, or a class for an expanded clone.

J gene: TRBJ2-5
V gene: TRBV5-1
clone size: -
D gene: -
CDR3 protein: CASSIGVSRETQYF
CDR3 DNA: TGCGCCAGCAGCATAGGGGTCTCACGAGAGACCCAGTACTTC

J gene: TRBJ2-3
V gene: TRBV18
clone size: -
D gene: -
CDR3 protein: CASSGSTDTQYF
CDR3 DNA: TGTGCCAGCTCCGGCTCCACAGATACGCAGTATTTT

J gene: TRBJ2-3
V gene: TRBV30
clone size: -
D gene: TRBD2
CDR3 protein: CAWSRKGLAGGTQYF
CDR3 DNA: TGTGCCTGGAGCCGGAAGGGACTAGCGGGGGGAACGCAGTATTTT

J gene: TRBJ1-3
V gene: TRBV11-1
clone size: -
D gene: -
CDR3 protein: CASSLVGIGGAGNTIYF
CDR3 DNA: TGTGCCAGCAGCTTAGTCGGGATAGGAGGAGCTGGAAACACCATATATTTT

J gene: TRBJ1-2
V gene: TRBV7-2
clone size: -
D gene: TRBD1
CDR3 protein: CASSFGQGRGYTF
CDR3 DNA: TGTGCCAGCAGCTTTGGACAGGGGAGGGGCTACACCTTC

J gene: TRBJ1-3
V gene: TRBV18
clone size: -
D gene: -
CDR3 protein: CASSPQGVNTIYF
CDR3 DNA: TGTGCCAGCTCACCCCAAGGGGTTAACACCATATATTTT

J gene: TRBJ2-3
V gene: TRBV2
clone size: -
D gene: TRBD2
CDR3 protein: CASSDSSGGGTDTQYF
CDR3 DNA: TGTGCCAGCAGTGATAGTAGCGGGGGGGGCACAGATACGCAGTATTTT

J gene: TRBJ2-1
V gene: TRBV11-3
clone size: -
D gene: -
CDR3 protein: CASSLDLYSEQFF
CDR3 DNA: TGTGCCAGCAGCTTAGATCTATACTCCGAGCAGTTCTTC

J gene: TRBJ1-5
V gene: TRBV19
clone size: -
D gene: -
CDR3 protein: CASQGGSGSFQPQHF
CDR3 DNA: TGTGCCAGTCAGGGAGGATCAGGGAGTTTTCAGCCCCAGCATTTT

J gene: TRBJ2-7
V gene: TRBV2
clone size: -
D gene: -
CDR3 protein: CASSYRVRSGEQYF
CDR3 DNA: TGTGCCAGCTCCTACAGGGTAAGGTCGGGAGAGCAGTACTTC

J gene: TRBJ2-7
V gene: TRBV7-2
clone size: -
D gene: -
CDR3 protein: CASSLELKGFYEQYF
CDR3 DNA: TGTGCCAGCAGCTTAGAATTAAAGGGTTTCTACGAGCAGTACTTC

J gene: TRBJ1-5
V gene: TRBV6-1
clone size: -
D gene: TRBD1
CDR3 protein: CASSDPRQGDNQPQHF
CDR3 DNA: TGTGCCAGCAGTGACCCCCGACAGGGGGACAATCAGCCCCAGCATTTT

J gene: TRBJ2-5
V gene: TRBV21-1
clone size: -
D gene: -
CDR3 protein: CARAQEDRREQETQYF
CDR3 DNA: TGTGCCCGAGCCCAGGAGGACCGGAGGGAACAAGAGACCCAGTACTTC

J gene: TRBJ1-6
V gene: TRBV2
clone size: -
D gene: -
CDR3 protein: CASSEVWDFSRDSPLHF
CDR3 DNA: TGTGCCAGCAGTGAAGTTTGGGACTTTTCGCGTGATTCACCCCTCCACTTT

J gene: TRBJ1-2
V gene: TRBV11-2
clone size: -
D gene: -
CDR3 protein: CASSLVFRNYGYTF
CDR3 DNA: TGTGCCAGCAGCTTAGTCTTCAGAAACTATGGCTACACCTTC

J gene: TRBJ1-1
V gene: TRBV5-1
clone size: -
D gene: -
CDR3 protein: CASSLEGGTTEAFF
CDR3 DNA: TGCGCCAGCAGCTTGGAAGGGGGGACCACTGAAGCTTTCTTT

J gene: TRBJ1-6
V gene: TRBV27
clone size: -
D gene: -
CDR3 protein: CASCTGGNSPLHF
CDR3 DNA: TGTGCCTCTTGTACGGGCGGGAATTCACCCCTCCACTTT

J gene: TRBJ2-1
V gene: TRBV6-6
clone size: -
D gene: TRBD1
CDR3 protein: CASSYSAPRGYNEQFF
CDR3 DNA: TGTGCCAGCAGTTACTCTGCCCCCAGGGGGTACAATGAGCAGTTCTTC

J gene: TRBJ1-1
V gene: TRBV9
clone size: -
D gene: -
CDR3 protein: CASSVVQDTEAFF
CDR3 DNA: TGTGCCAGCAGCGTAGTACAGGACACTGAAGCTTTCTTT

J gene: TRBJ2-7
V gene: TRBV28
clone size: -
D gene: -
CDR3 protein: CASSSRRSPLVEQYF
CDR3 DNA: TGTGCCAGCAGTTCTCGACGGTCGCCGTTGGTCGAGCAGTACTTC

J gene: TRBJ1-1
V gene: TRBV6-5
clone size: -
D gene: TRBD1
CDR3 protein: CASSYTGDRSEAFF
CDR3 DNA: TGTGCCAGCAGTTACACCGGGGACAGAAGTGAAGCTTTCTTT

J gene: TRBJ1-4
V gene: TRBV7-6
clone size: -
D gene: -
CDR3 protein: CASSLERATNEKLFF
CDR3 DNA: TGTGCCAGCAGCTTAGAAAGAGCAACTAATGAAAAACTGTTTTTT

J gene: TRBJ1-1
V gene: TRBV18
clone size: -
D gene: -
CDR3 protein: CASSPEQGKGTEAFF
CDR3 DNA: TGTGCCAGCTCACCCGAACAGGGCAAGGGCACTGAAGCTTTCTTT

J gene: TRBJ2-5
V gene: TRBV19
clone size: -
D gene: -
CDR3 protein: CATDIQETQYF
CDR3 DNA: TGTGCCACGGACATACAAGAGACCCAGTACTTC

J gene: TRBJ1-6
V gene: TRBV4-2
clone size: -
D gene: -
CDR3 protein: CASSDSGYRSPLHF
CDR3 DNA: TGTGCCAGCAGCGATTCTGGTTATCGTTCACCCCTCCACTTT

J gene: TRBJ2-3
V gene: TRBV6-5
clone size: once
D gene: TRBD2
CDR3 protein: CASSYSLAGVDTQYF
CDR3 DNA: TGTGCCAGCAGTTACTCTTTAGCGGGGGTTGATACGCAGTATTTT

J gene: TRBJ1-3
V gene: TRBV13
clone size: -
D gene: TRBD1
CDR3 protein: CASTVLVAGGFSGNTIYF
CDR3 DNA: TGTGCCAGCACCGTGTTGGTGGCAGGGGGGTTCTCTGGAAACACCATATATTTT

J gene: TRBJ1-5
V gene: TRBV28
clone size: -
D gene: -
CDR3 protein: CASSPPTDGSQPQHF
CDR3 DNA: TGTGCCAGCAGTCCTCCCACGGACGGATCCCAGCCCCAGCATTTT

J gene: TRBJ1-1
V gene: TRBV6-6
clone size: -
D gene: -
CDR3 protein: CASSPSEGNTEAFF
CDR3 DNA: TGTGCCAGCAGCCCCAGTGAGGGGAACACTGAAGCTTTCTTT

J gene: TRBJ2-1
V gene: TRBV11-2
clone size: -
D gene: TRBD1
CDR3 protein: CASSPARTGGNEQFF
CDR3 DNA: TGTGCCAGCAGTCCCGCGCGGACAGGGGGGAATGAGCAGTTCTTC

J gene: TRBJ2-2
V gene: TRBV4-2
clone size: -
D gene: -
CDR3 protein: CASSQGPGDTGELFF
CDR3 DNA: TGTGCCAGCAGCCAAGGCCCAGGGGACACCGGGGAGCTGTTTTTT

J gene: TRBJ2-5
V gene: TRBV9
clone size: few
D gene: TRBD2
CDR3 protein: CASSVQGLAGVETQYF
CDR3 DNA: TGTGCCAGCAGCGTACAGGGACTAGCGGGGGTAGAGACCCAGTACTTC

J gene: TRBJ1-1
V gene: TRBV4-3
clone size: -
D gene: -
CDR3 protein: CASSQVSGAPEAFF
CDR3 DNA: TGCGCCAGCAGCCAAGTGTCAGGGGCTCCTGAAGCTTTCTTT

J gene: TRBJ1-5
V gene: TRBV4-1
clone size: -
D gene: -
CDR3 protein: CASSQDGGNQPQHF
CDR3 DNA: TGCGCCAGCAGCCAAGATGGGGGGAATCAGCCCCAGCATTTT

J gene: TRBJ2-7
V gene: TRBV28
clone size: -
D gene: TRBD1
CDR3 protein: CASWDRVPYEQYF
CDR3 DNA: TGTGCCAGCTGGGACAGGGTCCCCTACGAGCAGTACTTC

J gene: TRBJ2-2
V gene: TRBV28
clone size: -
D gene: -
CDR3 protein: CASSRGAGELFF
CDR3 DNA: TGTGCCAGCAGTCGTGGGGCCGGGGAGCTGTTTTTT

J gene: TRBJ2-1
V gene: TRBV5-1
clone size: -
D gene: TRBD2
CDR3 protein: CASSLVSGGYYEQFF
CDR3 DNA: TGCGCCAGCAGCTTGGTTAGCGGGGGGTACTATGAGCAGTTCTTC

J gene: TRBJ1-4
V gene: TRBV4-3
clone size: -
D gene: -
CDR3 protein: CASSQGGVGEKLFF
CDR3 DNA: TGCGCCAGCAGCCAAGGAGGGGTTGGTGAAAAACTGTTTTTT

J gene: TRBJ2-3
V gene: TRBV7-2
clone size: -
D gene: -
CDR3 protein: CASSFVAGTLTDTQYF
CDR3 DNA: TGTGCCAGCAGCTTCGTCGCCGGGACACTCACAGATACGCAGTATTTT

J gene: TRBJ1-2
V gene: TRBV15
clone size: few
D gene: TRBD1
CDR3 protein: CATSSGQGRGYTF
CDR3 DNA: TGTGCCACCAGCAGCGGACAGGGGCGAGGCTACACCTTC

J gene: TRBJ2-5
V gene: TRBV5-4
clone size: -
D gene: TRBD1
CDR3 protein: CATRTGHQETQYF
CDR3 DNA: TGTGCCACCCGGACAGGGCACCAAGAGACCCAGTACTTC

J gene: TRBJ2-4
V gene: TRBV30
clone size: once
D gene: -
CDR3 protein: CAWSGGLAKNIQYF
CDR3 DNA: TGTGCCTGGAGTGGCGGTTTAGCCAAAAACATTCAGTACTTC

J gene: TRBJ2-7
V gene: TRBV11-3
clone size: -
D gene: TRBD1
CDR3 protein: CASSLGTGVAYEQYF
CDR3 DNA: TGTGCCAGCAGCTTAGGAACAGGGGTGGCCTACGAGCAGTACTTC

J gene: TRBJ1-4
V gene: TRBV11-2
clone size: -
D gene: -
CDR3 protein: CASSSRDGNEKLFF
CDR3 DNA: TGTGCCAGCAGCTCCCGGGACGGAAATGAAAAACTGTTTTTT

J gene: TRBJ1-2
V gene: TRBV27
clone size: -
D gene: TRBD1
CDR3 protein: CASSRTGTGKLYGYTF
CDR3 DNA: TGTGCCAGCAGCCGGACCGGGACAGGGAAACTCTATGGCTACACCTTC

J gene: TRBJ2-2
V gene: TRBV7-4
clone size: -
D gene: -
CDR3 protein: CASRARLEGVAGELFF
CDR3 DNA: TGTGCCAGCAGAGCAAGGCTGGAGGGGGTCGCCGGGGAGCTGTTTTTT

J gene: TRBJ2-1
V gene: TRBV20-1
clone size: -
D gene: -
CDR3 protein: CSSEREQFF
CDR3 DNA: TGCAGTTCAGAGAGGGAGCAGTTCTTC

J gene: TRBJ1-4
V gene: TRBV6-1
clone size: -
D gene: -
CDR3 protein: CASSETRTAFNEKLFF
CDR3 DNA: TGTGCCAGCAGTGAGACAAGGACAGCTTTTAATGAAAAACTGTTTTTT

J gene: TRBJ1-2
V gene: TRBV28
clone size: -
D gene: TRBD1
CDR3 protein: CASSSLPTGGDGYTF
CDR3 DNA: TGTGCCAGCAGTTCCCTCCCGACAGGGGGCGATGGCTACACCTTC

J gene: TRBJ2-7
V gene: TRBV9
clone size: -
D gene: -
CDR3 protein: CASSVKLSEQYF
CDR3 DNA: TGTGCCAGCAGCGTAAAGTTGAGCGAGCAGTACTTC

J gene: TRBJ1-4
V gene: TRBV28
clone size: -
D gene: -
CDR3 protein: CASTTRGEKLFF
CDR3 DNA: TGTGCCAGCACCACCCGGGGGGAAAAACTGTTTTTT

J gene: TRBJ1-1
V gene: TRBV5-1
clone size: once
D gene: -
CDR3 protein: CASSSRENTEAFF
CDR3 DNA: TGCGCCAGCAGCTCCCGGGAGAACACTGAAGCTTTCTTT

J gene: TRBJ1-1
V gene: TRBV6-1
clone size: -
D gene: TRBD1
CDR3 protein: CASSEDTGGLSEAFF
CDR3 DNA: TGTGCCAGCAGTGAAGATACAGGGGGCCTGTCTGAAGCTTTCTTT

J gene: TRBJ1-2
V gene: TRBV5-1
clone size: once
D gene: TRBD1
CDR3 protein: CASSPLRGQAFNYGYTF
CDR3 DNA: TGCGCCAGCAGCCCCCTTAGGGGACAGGCCTTTAACTATGGCTACACCTTC

J gene: TRBJ2-7
V gene: TRBV18
clone size: few
D gene: TRBD1
CDR3 protein: CASSPLLQGERNEQYF
CDR3 DNA: TGTGCCAGCTCACCATTGCTACAGGGGGAGAGGAACGAGCAGTACTTC

J gene: TRBJ2-7
V gene: TRBV4-1
clone size: few
D gene: -
CDR3 protein: CASGRTDSYEQYF
CDR3 DNA: TGCGCCAGCGGCAGGACGGACTCCTACGAGCAGTACTTC

J gene: TRBJ1-1
V gene: TRBV14
clone size: -
D gene: -
CDR3 protein: CASSQEGTVMNTEAFF
CDR3 DNA: TGTGCCAGCAGCCAAGAGGGGACGGTGATGAACACTGAAGCTTTCTTT